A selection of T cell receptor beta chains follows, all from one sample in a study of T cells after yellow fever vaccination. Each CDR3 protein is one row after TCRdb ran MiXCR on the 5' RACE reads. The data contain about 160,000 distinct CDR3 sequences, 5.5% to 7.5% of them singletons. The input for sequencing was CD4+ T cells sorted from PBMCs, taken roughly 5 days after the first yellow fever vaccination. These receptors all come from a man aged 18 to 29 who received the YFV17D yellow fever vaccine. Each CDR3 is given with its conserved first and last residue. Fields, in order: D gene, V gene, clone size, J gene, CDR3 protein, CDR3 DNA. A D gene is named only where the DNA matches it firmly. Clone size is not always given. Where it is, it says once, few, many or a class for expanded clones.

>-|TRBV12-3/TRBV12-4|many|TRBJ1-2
CASRVRDNHGYTF
TGTGCCAGCAGGGTCCGGGACAACCATGGCTACACCTTC
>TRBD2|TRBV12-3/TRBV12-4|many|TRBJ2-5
CASSWTSGASQETQYF
TGTGCCAGCAGCTGGACTAGCGGGGCAAGCCAAGAGACCCAGTACTTC
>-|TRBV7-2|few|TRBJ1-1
CASSLGITGMREAFF
TGTGCCAGCAGCTTAGGGATAACAGGGATGCGTGAAGCTTTCTTT
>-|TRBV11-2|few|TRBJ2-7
CASSFNLGQKNYEQYF
TGTGCCAGCAGCTTTAACCTAGGACAGAAAAACTACGAGCAGTACTTC
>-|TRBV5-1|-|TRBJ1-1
CASSLGQGGGATGAFF
TGCGCCAGCAGCTTGGGCCAGGGAGGTGGGGCGACTGGAGCTTTCTTT
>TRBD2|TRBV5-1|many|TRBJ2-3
CASSLTSGGADTQYF
TGCGCCAGCAGCTTGACTAGCGGGGGGGCGGATACGCAGTATTTT
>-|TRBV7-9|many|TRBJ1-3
CASSQTGNTIYF
TGTGCCAGCAGCCAGACAGGAAACACCATATATTTT
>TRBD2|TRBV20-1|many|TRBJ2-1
CSAPQTSGGFNEQFF
TGCAGTGCTCCCCAGACTAGCGGGGGGTTCAATGAGCAGTTCTTC
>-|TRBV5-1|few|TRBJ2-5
CASSTQPPETQYF
TGCGCCAGCAGCACCCAACCCCCAGAGACCCAGTACTTC
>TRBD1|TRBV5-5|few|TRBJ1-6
CASSRDRDSPLHF
TGTGCCAGTTCCCGGGACAGGGATTCACCCCTCCACTTT
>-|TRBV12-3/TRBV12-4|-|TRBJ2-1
CASSLAGGGSYNEQFF
TGTGCCAGCAGTTTAGCGGGAGGGGGCTCCTACAATGAGCAGTTCTTC
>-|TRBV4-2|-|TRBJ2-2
CASSPTQPGIITGELFF
TGTGCCAGCAGCCCCACCCAGCCGGGAATAATCACCGGGGAGCTGTTTTTT
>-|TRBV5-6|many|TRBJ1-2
CASSLGSSGGYTF
TGTGCCAGCAGCTTGGGTAGTTCGGGGGGCTACACCTTC
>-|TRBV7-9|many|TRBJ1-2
CASSLAARFRYGYTF
TGTGCCAGCAGCTTAGCGGCTCGGTTCCGCTATGGCTACACCTTC
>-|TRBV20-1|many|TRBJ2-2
CSARGNTRSNTGELFF
TGCAGTGCTAGAGGAAATACTCGGTCGAACACCGGGGAGCTGTTTTTT
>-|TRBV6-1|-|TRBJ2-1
CASSRPTYSTSSYNEQFF
TGTGCCAGCAGCCGACCGACGTATAGTACCAGCTCCTACAATGAGCAGTTCTTC
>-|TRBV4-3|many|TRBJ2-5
CASSQGTDLTFQETQYF
TGCGCCAGCAGCCAAGGAACGGACTTAACCTTCCAAGAGACCCAGTACTTC
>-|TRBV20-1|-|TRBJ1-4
CSAREGVELFF
TGCAGTGCTAGAGAGGGGGTGGAACTGTTTTTT
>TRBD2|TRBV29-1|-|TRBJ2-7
CSADSGGGRYEQYF
TGCAGCGCCGATAGCGGGGGCGGTCGCTACGAGCAGTACTTC
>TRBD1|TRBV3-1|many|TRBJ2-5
CASSQARDRVKETQYF
TGTGCCAGCAGCCAAGCTAGGGACAGGGTAAAAGAGACCCAGTACTTC
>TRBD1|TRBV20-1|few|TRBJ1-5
CSGRQGLDQPQHF
TGCAGTGGACGACAGGGGCTAGATCAGCCCCAGCATTTT
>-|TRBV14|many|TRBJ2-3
CASSPIRGARSADTQYF
TGTGCCAGCAGCCCTATTAGGGGGGCTAGAAGTGCAGATACGCAGTATTTT
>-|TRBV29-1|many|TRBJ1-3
CSVGSKLSGNTIYF
TGCAGCGTTGGCAGTAAACTCTCTGGAAACACCATATATTTT
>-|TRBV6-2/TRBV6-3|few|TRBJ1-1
CASSYDTGLAAFF
TGTGCCAGCAGTTACGATACAGGGCTTGCGGCTTTCTTT
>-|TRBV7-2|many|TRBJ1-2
CASSQHIDYGYTF
TGTGCCAGCAGCCAACACATAGACTATGGCTACACCTTC
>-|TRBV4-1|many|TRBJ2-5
CASSQPEQAAIETQYF
TGCGCCAGCAGCCAACCCGAGCAGGCGGCGATAGAGACCCAGTACTTC
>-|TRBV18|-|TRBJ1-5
CASSPRGISRSIFQPQHF
TGTGCCAGCTCACCACGAGGTATTTCGCGAAGTATATTTCAGCCCCAGCATTTT
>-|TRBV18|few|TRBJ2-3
CASSPPTQGGTDTQYF
TGTGCCAGCTCACCACCCACCCAGGGAGGCACAGATACGCAGTATTTT
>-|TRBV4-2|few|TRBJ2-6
CASSQDINSGANVLTF
TGTGCCAGCAGCCAAGACATCAACTCTGGGGCCAACGTCCTGACTTTC
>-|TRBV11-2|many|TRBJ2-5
CASSLELAQETQYF
TGTGCCAGCAGCTTGGAACTAGCACAAGAGACCCAGTACTTC
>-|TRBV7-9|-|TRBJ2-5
CASSLGGQSETQYF
TGTGCCAGCAGCTTAGGAGGACAGTCAGAGACCCAGTACTTC
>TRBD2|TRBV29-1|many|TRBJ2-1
CSVRTSGSYNEQFF
TGCAGCGTACGCACTAGCGGCTCCTACAATGAGCAGTTCTTC
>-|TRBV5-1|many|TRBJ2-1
CASSLYDPVEQFF
TGCGCCAGCAGCTTGTATGACCCGGTTGAGCAGTTCTTC
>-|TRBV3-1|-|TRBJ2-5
CACTQDPSSQETQYF
TGTGCCTGCACCCAAGATCCGTCATCCCAAGAGACCCAGTACTTC
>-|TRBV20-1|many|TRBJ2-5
CSARERGGMETQYF
TGCAGTGCTAGGGAAAGGGGAGGCATGGAGACCCAGTACTTC
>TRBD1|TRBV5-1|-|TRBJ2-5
CASSLGTGRETQYF
TGCGCCAGCAGCTTGGGGACAGGGAGAGAGACCCAGTACTTC
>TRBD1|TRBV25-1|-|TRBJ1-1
CASSDPRQGDTEAFF
TGTGCCAGCAGTGATCCGAGACAGGGGGACACTGAAGCTTTCTTT
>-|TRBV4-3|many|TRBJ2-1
CASSQDGVSWEYNEQFF
TGCGCCAGCAGCCAAGATGGGGTCAGCTGGGAGTACAATGAGCAGTTCTTC
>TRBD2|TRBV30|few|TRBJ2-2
CAWSLTLGFRGGYTGELFF
TGTGCCTGGAGTCTCACTCTGGGTTTTCGGGGGGGCTACACCGGGGAGCTGTTTTTT
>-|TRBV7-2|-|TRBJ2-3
CASSLALGRGPTDTQYF
TGTGCCAGCAGCTTAGCGCTCGGGCGGGGGCCCACAGATACGCAGTATTTT
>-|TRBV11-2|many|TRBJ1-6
CASSQNNSPLHF
TGTGCCAGCAGCCAAAATAATTCACCCCTCCACTTT
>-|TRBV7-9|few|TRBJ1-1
CASSPRGVRGQNTEAFF
TGTGCCAGCAGCCCCCGAGGGGTCAGGGGACAGAACACTGAAGCTTTCTTT
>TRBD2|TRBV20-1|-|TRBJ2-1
CSAPRLAGGEQFF
TGCAGTGCTCCCCGACTAGCGGGGGGGGAGCAGTTCTTC
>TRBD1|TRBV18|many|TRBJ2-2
CASSPDRITGELFF
TGTGCCAGCTCACCGGACAGGATCACCGGGGAGCTGTTTTTT
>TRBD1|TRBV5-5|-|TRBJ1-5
CASRRGQGESQPQHF
TGTGCCAGCAGGCGGGGACAGGGGGAGAGCCAGCCCCAGCATTTT
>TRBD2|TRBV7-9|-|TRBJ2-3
CASSLSRAGGPDTQYF
TGTGCCAGCAGCTTATCCCGAGCGGGGGGGCCAGATACGCAGTATTTT
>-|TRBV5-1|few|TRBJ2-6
CASSLMRGTGLSSGANVLTF
TGCGCCAGCAGCCTGATGCGGGGGACAGGCCTAAGCTCTGGGGCCAACGTCCTGACTTTC
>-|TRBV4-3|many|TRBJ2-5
CASSQSRGETQYF
TGCGCCAGCAGCCAATCGCGGGGAGAGACCCAGTACTTC
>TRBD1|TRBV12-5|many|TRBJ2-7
CASGLNRGRDLREQYF
TGTGCTAGTGGTTTGAACAGGGGAAGGGACCTACGCGAGCAGTACTTC
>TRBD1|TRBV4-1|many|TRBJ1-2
CASSQTTPDRDFGYTF
TGCGCCAGCAGCCAAACCACCCCGGACAGGGATTTTGGCTACACCTTC
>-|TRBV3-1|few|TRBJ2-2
CASSQDKGFGELFF
TGTGCCAGCAGCCAAGATAAGGGGTTCGGGGAGCTGTTTTTT
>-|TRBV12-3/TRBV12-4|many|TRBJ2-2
CASSRTANTGELFF
TGTGCCAGCAGTAGGACTGCGAACACCGGGGAGCTGTTTTTT
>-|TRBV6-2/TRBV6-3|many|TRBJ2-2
CASSSGTRNTGELFF
TGTGCCAGCAGTTCGGGGACCAGAAACACCGGGGAGCTGTTTTTT
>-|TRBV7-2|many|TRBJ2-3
CASSLGISTDTQYF
TGTGCCAGCAGCTTGGGGATCAGCACAGATACGCAGTATTTT
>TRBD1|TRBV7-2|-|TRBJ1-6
CASSPRQGGSSPLHF
TGTGCCAGCAGCCCCCGTCAGGGGGGAAGTTCACCCCTCCACTTT
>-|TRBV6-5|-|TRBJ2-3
CASSYQLSGGWDTQYF
TGTGCCAGCAGTTACCAGTTATCCGGGGGTTGGGATACGCAGTATTTT
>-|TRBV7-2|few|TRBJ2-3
CASSRGLTTTDTQYF
TGTGCCAGCAGCAGAGGACTCACCACCACAGATACGCAGTATTTT
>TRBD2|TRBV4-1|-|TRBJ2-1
CASSQGRLAAYNEQFF
TGCGCCAGCAGCCAAGGGCGACTAGCGGCCTACAATGAGCAGTTCTTC